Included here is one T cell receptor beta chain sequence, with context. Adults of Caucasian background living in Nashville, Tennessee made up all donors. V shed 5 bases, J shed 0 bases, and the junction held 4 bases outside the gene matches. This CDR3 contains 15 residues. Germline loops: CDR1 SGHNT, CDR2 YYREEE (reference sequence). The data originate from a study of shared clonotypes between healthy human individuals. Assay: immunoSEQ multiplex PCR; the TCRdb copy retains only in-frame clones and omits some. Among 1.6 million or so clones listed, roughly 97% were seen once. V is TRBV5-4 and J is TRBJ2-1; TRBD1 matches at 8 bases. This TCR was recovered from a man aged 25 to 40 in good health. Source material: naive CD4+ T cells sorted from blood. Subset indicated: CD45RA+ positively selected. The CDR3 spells CASSEGQGSYNEQFF. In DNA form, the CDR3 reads TGTGCCAGCAGTGAAGGACAGGGCTCCTACAATGAGCAGTTCTTC.